This TCR beta chain was captured by sequencing in a study of memory CD4+ T cells and cytomegalovirus serostatus. Study-level findings and limits: Of 150 to 200 reported CMV TCRbeta sequences, under 70 were found in memory CD4+ repertoires.

Authors' analysis steps: After removing out-of-frame reads, approximately 2 million distinct TCRbeta sequences remained. Clones were read by immunoSEQ multiplex PCR, and TCRdb kept only the in-frame ones, dropping some. V and J calls and clone size are those listed in that table; D and trimming were worked out from the DNA. The sample includes 30,000 to 50,000 clones, about 73% of them seen just once. The sort gate was single viable CD3+CD4+CD8-CD45RO+ cells for memory CD4+ T cells. The V and J ends lost 10 bases and 2 bases respectively, with 17 bases between them. The germline V gene encodes CDR1 MNHNS and CDR2 SASEGT. This CDR3 spans 15 amino acids. With regard to this clone: No antigen is known for it.

The sequence was collected from an adult in good health and CMV-seronegative. The chain has TRBV6-1 and TRBJ1-4, with a tentative D call TRBD1 (6 bases). The sample consisted of memory CD4+ T cells from blood. This chain's CDR3 is CATGTRQGTNEKLFF. The DNA of the CDR3 is TGTGCCACCGGAACCCGCCAGGGGACTAATGAAAAACTGTTTTTT.